The 10 T cell receptor beta chains listed next were all sequenced from one sample in a study of PD-1 blockade in classical Hodgkin lymphoma. Time point reported: cycle 4 day 1 (C4D1), after 6 weeks of nivolumab. All patients relapsed after autologous stem cell transplantation, and brentuximab vedotin exposure varied. Measured with immunoSEQ multiplex PCR; TCRdb has only the in-frame clones, and not every one. Among roughly 50,000 clones, around nine tenths were seen once, and the ten largest hold 6.5% to 8%. The material sequenced was peripheral blood mononuclear cells (PBMCs), taken before the fourth cycle of nivolumab. All receptors derive from a human donor with classical Hodgkin lymphoma.

V and J are TRBV15 and TRBJ1-2; D is unresolved. With 0 bases removed from V and 6 bases from J, the gap between germline ends came to 11 bases. The length of the CDR3 is 14 residues. Germline V CDR1 and CDR2: LNHNV, YYDKDF (reference sequence). The CDR3 region is CATSRDLGSDGYTF. CDR3 coding DNA: TGTGCCACCAGCAGAGATCTCGGCAGCGATGGCTACACCTTC.

This clone was counted between two and nine times. The chain couples TRBV6-5 to TRBJ1-2; maybe TRBD1 (5 bases). Germline CDR1 reads MNHEY; CDR2 reads SVGAGI. The CDR3 has 13 amino acids. The V end was cut by 4 bases, the J end by 14 bases, with 20 bases between. The chain's CDR3 is CASSSPSRQSRTF. The CDR3 DNA sequence: TGTGCCAGCAGTTCCCCGAGCCGACAGTCCAGGACCTTC.

The gene calls are TRBV4-1 and TRBJ2-5; the match to TRBD1 covers 11 bases. From germline, CDR1 is MGHRA and CDR2 YSYEKL. The CDR3 consists of 19 residues. The V gene end was trimmed by 0 bases and the J gene end by 2 bases; junction bases not matched to a gene: 11. The CDR3 sequence: CASSQDHVLGQGGQETQYF. In nucleotides, the CDR3 is TGCGCCAGCAGCCAAGATCACGTCTTGGGACAGGGGGGGCAAGAGACCCAGTACTTC.

This clone was picked up a small number of times. The J gene is TRBJ2-7, the V gene TRBV9, with a weak D call TRBD1 (5 bases). Germline V gives CDR1 SGDLS, CDR2 YYNGEE. With 0 bases removed from V and 3 bases from J, the gap between germline ends came to 13 bases. This CDR3 has 15 residues. The CDR3 DNA sequence: TGTGCCAGCAGCGTAGGGGGTACAGGTCTCTACGAGCAGTACTTC. This sequence encodes CASSVGGTGLYEQYF.

This clone appeared a single time. The chain employs TRBV27 and TRBJ2-1; TRBD2 aligns across 12 bases. V lost 3 bases and J lost 3; bases outside the gene matches: 3. This CDR3 comprises 16 residues. The germline CDR1 and CDR2 sequences are MNHEY and SMNVEV (reference sequence). The CDR3 DNA is TGTGCCAGCAGTTTGACTAGCGGGAGTCGCTACAATGAGCAGTTCTTC. Translating gives CASSLTSGSRYNEQFF.

This rearrangement joins TRBV7-9 to TRBJ2-1; 10 nucleotides line up with TRBD2. Germline V gene sequence: CDR1 SEHNR, CDR2 FQNEAQ (reference sequence). The junction had 5 bases not matched to a gene; V was cut back by 4 bases and J by 2 bases. CDR3 length equals 16 residues. CDR3 protein: CASSSRTSGPYNEQFF. The DNA of the CDR3 is TGTGCCAGCAGCTCCAGGACTAGCGGTCCCTACAATGAGCAGTTCTTC. The full variable domain, rest sourced from reference TRBV7-9 and TRBJ2-1, is DTGVSQNPRHKITKRGQNVTFRCDPISEHNRLYWYRQTLGQGPEFLTYFQNEAQLEKSRLLSDRFSAERPKGSFSTLEIQRTEQGDSAMYLCASSSRTSGPYNEQFFGPGTRLTVL.

The rearrangement uses TRBV7-9 and TRBJ1-3, with D perhaps matching TRBD1 (6 bases). This CDR3 region has 13 residues. Germline CDR1 and CDR2: SEHNR and FQNEAQ (reference sequence). The V end was cut by 5 bases, the J end by 4 bases, with 9 bases between. The DNA for the CDR3 is TGTGCCAGCAGCAAGGGGGGCGGAAACACCATATATTTT. Translating gives CASSKGGGNTIYF.

This clone occurred once. The V gene is TRBV6-4, the J gene TRBJ2-2; D is unclear. Looked up from germline, CDR1 is MRHNA and CDR2 is SNTAGT. The CDR3 is 13 amino acids. V dropped 8 bases and J dropped 5 bases, with 12 bases sitting between them. CDR3 bases: TGTGCCAGCTCCCTCAGGATTACCGGGGAGCTGTTTTTT. It encodes CASSLRITGELFF.

This clone was counted only a few times. This sequence joins TRBV7-8 and TRBJ1-2, with D uncertain. CDR1 and CDR2 (germline): SGHVS, FQNEAQ. The CDR3 length is 18 residues. V dropped 5 bases and J dropped 5 bases, with 27 bases sitting between them. The DNA for the CDR3 is TGTGCCAGCAGCCCGGGTACCGGCCAGACGATAAACCTATATGGCTACACCTTC. This codes for CASSPGTGQTINLYGYTF.

CDR3 residues: CSVSGLAATGELFF. The CDR3 DNA reads TGCAGCGTCTCGGGGCTAGCGGCGACCGGGGAGCTGTTTTTT. The chain carries TRBV29-1 and TRBJ2-2; 7 bases are shared with TRBD2. The V segment lost 6 bases and the J segment 5 bases; nucleotides outside the gene matches: 9. The CDR3 contains 14 residues. The germline V gene encodes CDR1 SQVTM and CDR2 ANQGSEA.